This T cell receptor beta chain was captured in a study of technical replicates of blood from several donors. CDR1 and CDR2 (germline): WSHSY, SAAADI. The CDR3 runs 15 residues. V gave up 8 bases and J gave up 5 bases; unmatched junction bases: 5. Libraries were prepared by immunoSEQ multiplex PCR; TCRdb keeps only in-frame clonotypes and omits some of them. The table shows roughly 68,000 clones, with roughly nine tenths occurring only once. The chain joins TRBV10-2 to TRBJ2-2; 13 nucleotides align to TRBD2. This TCR was sampled from a human donor in good health. Some clones in this sample may be carry-over from other donors' samples. The sequencing input was PBMCs. CDR3 residues: CASAGLAGVTGELFF. The CDR3, as DNA: TGCGCCAGCGCAGGACTAGCGGGAGTTACCGGGGAGCTGTTTTTT.